Detailed here is one TCR beta chain. What it binds is not known. Germline V lookup: CDR1 SGHAT, CDR2 FQNNGV. The CDR3 has 15 residues. J was trimmed by 4 bases and V by 1 base; bases with no gene match: 5. Sequencing was performed with immunoSEQ multiplex PCR; in TCRdb, only in-frame clones are kept and a portion is missing. The sample holds more than 80,000 clones, roughly nine tenths seen once. The data are from a study of OX40 agonist ivuxolimab in advanced cancers. Study in general: Head and neck, renal cell, melanoma or hepatocellular carcinoma were the cancers that dose-escalation patients had. General observations from the study: Expanded clones were, on average, more numerous in CD8+ T cells than in CD4+.

On cycle 4 day 1 and cycle 7 day 1, as well as at baseline, blood was sampled. J is TRBJ2-7 and V is TRBV11-2; 9 bases align to TRBD2. This material consisted of CD4+ or CD8+ T cells sorted from blood, taken in a trial of the OX40 agonist ivuxolimab. The sequence came from an adult with an advanced solid tumor such as melanoma, head and neck, liver or kidney cancer. Written as DNA, the CDR3 is TGTGCCAGCAGCTTAGTGCTAGCGGGAAGATACGAGCAGTACTTC. This gives the protein CASSLVLAGRYEQYF. Full variable domain (outside the CDR3, taken from reference TRBV11-2 and TRBJ2-7): EAGVAQSPRYKIIEKRQSVAFWCNPISGHATLYWYQQILGQGPKLLIQFQNNGVVDDSQLPKDRFSAERLKGVDSTLKIQPAKLEDSAVYLCASSLVLAGRYEQYFGPGTRLTVT.